The 10 T cell receptor beta chains listed next were all sequenced from one sample in a study of breast tumors, draining lymph nodes, adjacent tissues. MiXCR was run by TCRdb on the multiplex PCR reads, yielding one entry per CDR3 protein. The data show some 120,000 distinct CDR3 sequences, 20% seen once. Breast cancer patients provided tissue from their axillary draining lymph nodes. The sample consisted of axillary lymph node tissue. The source is a female donor with breast cancer. Some clones in this sample may be carry-over from other donors' samples.

As regards this clonotype: Just one base apart from a much larger clone, this may be a read error. The CDR3 nucleotides read TGCGCCAGCAGCCAAGAGGGACAGGGCGCTCCGCCCCAGCATTTT. It is translated as CASSQEGQGAPPQHF. This chain connects TRBV4-1 to TRBJ1-5, with 9 bases lining up with TRBD1. Germline assignment: CDR1 MGHRA and CDR2 YSYEKL. J was trimmed by 9 bases and V by 0 bases; bases with no gene match: 6. The CDR3 runs 15 residues.

This clonotype was recorded at least ten times. This chain links TRBV7-2 with TRBJ2-7; no definite D call. The CDR3 covers 12 residues. V gave up 5 bases and J gave up 6 bases, with 11 bases separating them. In germline, CDR1 is SGHTA, CDR2 FQGNSA. The CDR3 protein is CASSTRTGEQYF. As DNA, the CDR3 is TGTGCCAGCAGCACACGGACGGGCGAGCAGTACTTC.

There are many counts of this clonotype. The chain carries TRBV30 and TRBJ2-2; 8 nucleotides align to TRBD2. CDR1 is GTSNPN and CDR2 is SVGIG in the germline V gene (reference sequence). V was clipped by 2 bases and J by 7 bases; unmatched bases: 9. The CDR3 loop spans 15 amino acids. The CDR3 DNA follows: TGTGCCTGGAGTATCGGCGGGAGGCAGCACGGGGAGCTGTTTTTT. Its translation is CAWSIGGRQHGELFF.

The sample holds many counts of this clonotype. CDR3 in amino acids: CASSGIQGGRNNSPLHF. CDR3 nucleotide sequence: TGTGCCAGCAGTGGGATACAGGGTGGGAGAAATAATTCACCCCTCCACTTT. The V call is TRBV6-1, the J call TRBJ1-6; possibly TRBD1 for D (6 bases). Trimming pared 4 bases from V and 5 bases from J, leaving 18 bases between. From germline, CDR1 is MNHNS and CDR2 SASEGT. The CDR3 consists of 17 residues.

The chain recombines TRBV10-2 with TRBJ2-2; D ambiguous. Trimming cost V 2 bases and J 7 bases, with 14 bases left between them. This CDR3 has 15 amino acids. CDR1 and CDR2 from the germline V gene are WSHSY and SAAADI. The CDR3 reads CASSEQPSKGGELFF. The CDR3 bases are TGCGCCAGCAGTGAGCAGCCCTCTAAGGGCGGGGAGCTGTTTTTT.

Ten or more counts support this clonotype. This chain joins TRBV3-1 and TRBJ2-1; 13 bases agree with TRBD2. Germline V gene sequence: CDR1 LGHDT, CDR2 YNNKEL (reference sequence). The CDR3 runs 16 residues. The trim removed 3 bases at V and 7 bases at J, leaving 6 bases unmatched. CDR3 bases: TGTGCCAGCAGCCATCAACTAGCGGGAGGGCCGAATGAGCAGTTCTTC. This codes for CASSHQLAGGPNEQFF.

This clonotype was counted between two and nine times. The genes are TRBV19 and TRBJ2-1, with D perhaps given as TRBD1 or TRBD2 (5 bases each). In germline, CDR1 is LNHDA, CDR2 SQIVND (reference sequence). The CDR3 is 16 amino acids. V was cut by 0 bases and J by 2 bases, with 11 bases left in between. CDR3 in DNA: TGTGCCAGTAGTATAGACCGGGGCAGGGCCTACAATGAGCAGTTCTTC. The encoded protein is CASSIDRGRAYNEQFF.

This clonotype has at least ten counts. The chain combines TRBV19 with TRBJ1-6; D is possibly TRBD1 (6 bases). CDR3 length: 15 amino acids. V dropped 5 bases and J dropped 8 bases, with 16 bases sitting between them. Germline V gene data show CDR1 as LNHDA and CDR2 as SQIVND (reference sequence). As DNA, the CDR3 is TGTGCCAGTAGTGTTAACAGGGTTTTGGATTCACCCCTCCACTTT. Its translation: CASSVNRVLDSPLHF.

The table lists this clonotype with many counts. This rearrangement joins TRBV27 to TRBJ1-6; D remains ambiguous. Trimming stripped 6 bases from V and 0 bases from J, with 9 bases between. The CDR3 runs 15 residues. CDR1 and CDR2 from the germline V gene are MNHEY and SMNVEV (reference sequence). The CDR3 region has the DNA TGTGCCAGCAGCGACGAAAGCTCCTATAATTCACCCCTCCACTTT. Its protein product is CASSDESSYNSPLHF.

This clonotype was observed at least ten times. This rearrangement joins TRBV7-2 to TRBJ1-2, with 7 nucleotides matching TRBD1. Germline V gives CDR1 SGHTA, CDR2 FQGNSA. J was trimmed by 0 bases and V by 1 base; bases with no gene match: 8. The CDR3 runs 17 residues. DNA for the CDR3: TGTGCCAGCAGCTTAGGTGGAGGGGGCCCAGCTAACTATGGCTACACCTTC. Translated: CASSLGGGGPANYGYTF.